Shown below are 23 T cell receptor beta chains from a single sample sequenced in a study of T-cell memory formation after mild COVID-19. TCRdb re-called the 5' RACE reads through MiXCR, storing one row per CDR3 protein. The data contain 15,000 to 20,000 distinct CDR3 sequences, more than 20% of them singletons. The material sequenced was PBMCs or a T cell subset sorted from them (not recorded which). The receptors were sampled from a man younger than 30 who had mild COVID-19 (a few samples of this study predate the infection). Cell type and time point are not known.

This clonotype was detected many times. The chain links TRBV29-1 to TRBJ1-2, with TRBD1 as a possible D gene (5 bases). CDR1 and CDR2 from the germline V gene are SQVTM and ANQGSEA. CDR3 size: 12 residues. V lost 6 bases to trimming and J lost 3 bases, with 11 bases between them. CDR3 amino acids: CSVVRDHYGYTF. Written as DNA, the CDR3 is TGCAGCGTGGTCAGGGACCACTATGGCTACACCTTC.

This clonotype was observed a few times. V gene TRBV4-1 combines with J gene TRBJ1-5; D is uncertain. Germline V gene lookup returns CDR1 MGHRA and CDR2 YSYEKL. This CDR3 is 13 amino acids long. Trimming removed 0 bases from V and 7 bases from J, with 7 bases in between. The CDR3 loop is CASSQEPPQPQHF. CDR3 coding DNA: TGCGCCAGCAGCCAAGAACCGCCCCAGCCCCAGCATTTT.

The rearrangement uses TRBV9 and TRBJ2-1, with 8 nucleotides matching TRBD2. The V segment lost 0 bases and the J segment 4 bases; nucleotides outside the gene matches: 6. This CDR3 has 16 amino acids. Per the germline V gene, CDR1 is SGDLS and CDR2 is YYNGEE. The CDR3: CASSVGLAGQYNEQFF. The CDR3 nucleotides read TGTGCCAGCAGCGTAGGTCTAGCGGGCCAATACAATGAGCAGTTCTTC.

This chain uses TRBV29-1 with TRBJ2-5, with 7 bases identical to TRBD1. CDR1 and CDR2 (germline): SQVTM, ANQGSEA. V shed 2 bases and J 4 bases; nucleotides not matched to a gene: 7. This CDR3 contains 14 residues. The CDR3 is CSVEKGRGLETQYF. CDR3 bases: TGCAGCGTTGAAAAAGGAAGGGGGCTAGAGACCCAGTACTTC.

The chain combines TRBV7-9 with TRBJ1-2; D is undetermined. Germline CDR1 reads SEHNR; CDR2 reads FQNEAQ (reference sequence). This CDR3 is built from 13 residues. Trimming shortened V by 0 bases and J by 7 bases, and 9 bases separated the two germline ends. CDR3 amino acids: CASSLAYGGGYTF. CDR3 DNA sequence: TGTGCCAGCAGCTTAGCGTATGGTGGTGGCTACACCTTC.

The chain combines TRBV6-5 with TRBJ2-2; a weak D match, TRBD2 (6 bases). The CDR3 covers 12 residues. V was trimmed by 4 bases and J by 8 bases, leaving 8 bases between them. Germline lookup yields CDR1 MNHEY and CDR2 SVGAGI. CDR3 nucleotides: TGTGCCAGCAGTTTTCTAGCGGGGGAGCTGTTTTTT. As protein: CASSFLAGELFF.

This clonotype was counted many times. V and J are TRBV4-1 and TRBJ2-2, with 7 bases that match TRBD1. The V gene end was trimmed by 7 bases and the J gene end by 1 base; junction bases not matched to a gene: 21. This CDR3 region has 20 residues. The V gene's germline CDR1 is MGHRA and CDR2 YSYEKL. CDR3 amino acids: CASKRESQATGAMNTGELFF. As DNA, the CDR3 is TGCGCCAGCAAACGCGAGTCACAAGCCACAGGGGCGATGAACACCGGGGAGCTGTTTTTT.

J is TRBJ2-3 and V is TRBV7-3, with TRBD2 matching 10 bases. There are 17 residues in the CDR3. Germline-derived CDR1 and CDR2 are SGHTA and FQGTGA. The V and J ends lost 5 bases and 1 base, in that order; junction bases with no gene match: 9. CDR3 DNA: TGTGCCAGCAGCCCTATCTCGCTAGCGGGGGGCACAGATACGCAGTATTTT. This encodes CASSPISLAGGTDTQYF.

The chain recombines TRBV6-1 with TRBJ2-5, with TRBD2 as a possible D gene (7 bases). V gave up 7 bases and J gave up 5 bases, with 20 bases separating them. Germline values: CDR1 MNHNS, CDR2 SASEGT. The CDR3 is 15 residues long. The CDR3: CASTPWGGAPETQYF. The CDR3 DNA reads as TGTGCCAGCACCCCCTGGGGGGGGGCTCCGGAGACCCAGTACTTC.

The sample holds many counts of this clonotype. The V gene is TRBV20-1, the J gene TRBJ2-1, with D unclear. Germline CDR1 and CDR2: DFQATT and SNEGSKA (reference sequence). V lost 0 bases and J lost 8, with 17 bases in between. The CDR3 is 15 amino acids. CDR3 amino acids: CSARDRPPALYEQFF. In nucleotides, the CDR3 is TGCAGTGCTAGAGACAGGCCCCCCGCATTGTATGAGCAGTTCTTC.

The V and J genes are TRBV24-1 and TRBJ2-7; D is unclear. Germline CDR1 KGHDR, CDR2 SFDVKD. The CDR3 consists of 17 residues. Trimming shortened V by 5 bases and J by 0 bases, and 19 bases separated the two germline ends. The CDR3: CATSGGKGPRSSYEQYV. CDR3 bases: TGTGCCACCAGTGGAGGAAAAGGACCGAGGAGCTCCTACGAGCAGTACGTC.

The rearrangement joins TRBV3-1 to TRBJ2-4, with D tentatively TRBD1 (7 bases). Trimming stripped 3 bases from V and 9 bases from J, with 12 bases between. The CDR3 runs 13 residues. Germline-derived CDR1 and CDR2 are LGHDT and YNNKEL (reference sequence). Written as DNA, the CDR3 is TGTGCCAGCAGCCAGGGCCAGGGGGGCATTCAGTACTTC. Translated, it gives CASSQGQGGIQYF.

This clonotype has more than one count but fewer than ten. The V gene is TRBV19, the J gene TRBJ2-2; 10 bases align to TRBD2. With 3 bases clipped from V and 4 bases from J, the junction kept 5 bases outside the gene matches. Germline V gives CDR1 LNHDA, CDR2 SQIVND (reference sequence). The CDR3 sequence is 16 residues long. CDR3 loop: CASSILAGDLTGELFF. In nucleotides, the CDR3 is TGTGCCAGTAGTATCCTAGCGGGGGACCTCACCGGGGAGCTGTTTTTT.

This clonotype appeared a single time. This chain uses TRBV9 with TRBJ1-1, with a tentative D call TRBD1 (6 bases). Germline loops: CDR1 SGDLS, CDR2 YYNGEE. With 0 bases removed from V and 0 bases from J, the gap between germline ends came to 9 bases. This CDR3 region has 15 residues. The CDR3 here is CASSVEGGMNTEAFF. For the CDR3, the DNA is TGTGCCAGCAGCGTAGAGGGGGGTATGAACACTGAAGCTTTCTTT.

CDR3 DNA: TGTGCCAGCAGCCACGGCCTAGCGGGAGGGCCAGGCTACGAGCAGTACTTC. As protein: CASSHGLAGGPGYEQYF. The V call is TRBV11-3, the J call TRBJ2-7, with TRBD2 matching 12 bases. From germline, CDR1 is SGHNT and CDR2 YENEEA. Losses at the gene ends were 5 bases for V and 3 bases for J; bases not matched to a gene: 11. This CDR3 is 17 amino acids long.

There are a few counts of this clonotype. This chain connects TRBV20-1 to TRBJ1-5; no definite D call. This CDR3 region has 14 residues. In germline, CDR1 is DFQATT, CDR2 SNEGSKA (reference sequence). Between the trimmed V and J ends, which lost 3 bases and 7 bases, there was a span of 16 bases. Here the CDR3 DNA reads TGCAGTGCTAGGGGCGTCACTCCTAGGCAGCCCCAGCATTTT. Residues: CSARGVTPRQPQHF.

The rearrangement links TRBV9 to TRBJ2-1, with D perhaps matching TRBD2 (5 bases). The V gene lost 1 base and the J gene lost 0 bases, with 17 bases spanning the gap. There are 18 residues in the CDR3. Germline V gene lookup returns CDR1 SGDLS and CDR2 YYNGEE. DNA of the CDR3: TGTGCCAGCAGCGTAACCCTAAAAATGGGGAGCTCCTACAATGAGCAGTTCTTC. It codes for CASSVTLKMGSSYNEQFF.

The CDR3 DNA is TGTGCCAGCAAACAGACAGGGCTAGCTCAAGAGACCCAGTACTTC. This gives the protein CASKQTGLAQETQYF. The genes are TRBV12-3 or TRBV12-4 and TRBJ2-5, with 7 bases aligning to TRBD1. After removal of 7 bases from V and 2 bases from J, the junction contained 10 bases not matched to a gene. The CDR3 extends over 15 amino acids.

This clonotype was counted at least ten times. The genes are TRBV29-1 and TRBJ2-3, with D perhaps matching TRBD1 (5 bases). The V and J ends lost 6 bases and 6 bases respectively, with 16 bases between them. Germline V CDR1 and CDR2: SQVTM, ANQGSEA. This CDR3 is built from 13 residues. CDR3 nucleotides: TGCAGCGTGAATCAGGGCCACCCTGATACGCAGTATTTT. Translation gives CSVNQGHPDTQYF.

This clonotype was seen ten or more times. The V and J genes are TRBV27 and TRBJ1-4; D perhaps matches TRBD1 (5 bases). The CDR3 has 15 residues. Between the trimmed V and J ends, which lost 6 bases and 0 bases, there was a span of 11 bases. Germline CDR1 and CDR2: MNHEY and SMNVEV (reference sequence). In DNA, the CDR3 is TGTGCCAGCAGCCCCGGGACGGCAACTAATGAAAAACTGTTTTTT. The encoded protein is CASSPGTATNEKLFF. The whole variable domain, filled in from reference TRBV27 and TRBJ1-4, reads EAQVTQNPRYLITVTGKKLTVTCSQNMNHEYMSWYRQDPGLGLRQIYYSMNVEVTDKGDVPEGYKVSRKEKRNFPLILESPSPNQTSLYFCASSPGTATNEKLFFGSGTQLSVL.

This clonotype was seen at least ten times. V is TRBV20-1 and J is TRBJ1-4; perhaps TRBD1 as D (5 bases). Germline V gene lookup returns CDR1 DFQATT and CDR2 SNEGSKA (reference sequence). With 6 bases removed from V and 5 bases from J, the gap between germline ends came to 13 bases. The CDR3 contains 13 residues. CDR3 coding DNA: TGCAGTGCATTGGGACGGCTGAATGAAAAACTGTTTTTT. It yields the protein CSALGRLNEKLFF.

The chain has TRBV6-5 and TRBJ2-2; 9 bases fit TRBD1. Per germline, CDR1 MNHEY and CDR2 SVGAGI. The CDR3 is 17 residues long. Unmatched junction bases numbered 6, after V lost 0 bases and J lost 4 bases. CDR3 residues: CASSYSIGQGITGELFF. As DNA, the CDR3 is TGTGCCAGCAGTTACTCGATTGGACAGGGGATCACCGGGGAGCTGTTTTTT.

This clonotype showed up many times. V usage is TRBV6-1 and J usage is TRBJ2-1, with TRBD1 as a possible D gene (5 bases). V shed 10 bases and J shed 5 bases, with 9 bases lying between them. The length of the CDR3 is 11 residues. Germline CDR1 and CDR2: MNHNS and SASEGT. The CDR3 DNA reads TGTGCCATCCGCAGGGACAATGAGCAGTTCTTC. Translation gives CAIRRDNEQFF.